This TCR beta chain derives from a study of identical twins. The CDR3 consists of 14 residues. With 4 bases clipped from V and 6 bases from J, the junction kept 8 bases outside the gene matches. CDR1 is LGHDT, CDR2 YNNKEL, per germline (reference sequence). A universal primer site was incorporated via template switching, and the cDNA contained unique molecular identifiers. TCRdb re-derived calls from the 5' RACE reads in MiXCR, one entry per CDR3 protein. This sample yields 510,000 or so distinct CDR3 sequences, of which around 15% are seen a single time; nearly 0.45% belongs to the top ten. Comment on this clonotype: The antigen is unknown.

Study-wide results and caveats: The more abundant beta clonotypes in cord blood had fewer insertions, and memory repertoires did not show this. Out-of-frame sharing of TCR alpha in monozygotic twins was underestimated by models.

These data were also reused for a study on yellow fever vaccine responses in identical twins.

This TCR derives from a woman aged 18-29 years in good health. Sequencing input: CD4+ T cells sorted from blood. The chain employs TRBV3-1 and TRBJ2-7, with 8 bases aligning to TRBD1. CDR3 in amino acids: CASSPYRGTGEQYF. In nucleotides, the CDR3 is TGTGCCAGCAGCCCCTACAGGGGGACCGGCGAGCAGTACTTC.